This TCR beta chain was obtained from a study of cytomegalovirus exposure and HLA in healthy donors. The PCR contained 60 Vbeta and 13 Jbeta primers. TCRdb's table, derived via immunoSEQ multiplex PCR, lists solely in-frame clones and lacks some. The sample has a few hundred thousand clones, around nine tenths seen once. Germline V gives CDR1 LNHNV, CDR2 YYDKDF (reference sequence). The CDR3 covers 16 residues. The V and J ends lost 3 bases and 0 bases, in that order; junction bases with no gene match: 7. The V gene is TRBV15, the J gene TRBJ2-7, with 8 bases matching TRBD1. The TCR sequence derives from a girl aged 2 to 10 in good health and CMV-seronegative. Material for sequencing was PBMCs. For the CDR3, the DNA is TGTGCCACCAGCAGTATCGGGACAGGTTTCTCCTACGAGCAGTACTTC. This codes for CATSSIGTGFSYEQYF.